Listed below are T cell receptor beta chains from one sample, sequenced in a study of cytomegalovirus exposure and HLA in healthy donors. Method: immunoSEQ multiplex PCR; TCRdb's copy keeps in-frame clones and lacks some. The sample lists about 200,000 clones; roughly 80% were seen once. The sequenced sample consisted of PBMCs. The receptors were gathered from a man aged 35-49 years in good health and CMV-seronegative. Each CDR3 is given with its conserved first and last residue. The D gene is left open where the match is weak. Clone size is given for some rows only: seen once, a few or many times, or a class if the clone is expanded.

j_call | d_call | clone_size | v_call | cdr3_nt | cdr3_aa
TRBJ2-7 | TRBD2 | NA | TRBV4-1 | TGCGCCAGCAGCCAGCTAGCGGAGGGCCTACACGAGCAGTACTTC | CASSQLAEGLHEQYF
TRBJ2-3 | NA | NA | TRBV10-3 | TGTGCCATCAGTGAGGCAGGGTTCACAGATACGCAGTATTTT | CAISEAGFTDTQYF
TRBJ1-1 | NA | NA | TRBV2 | TGTGCCAGCTCCAGGGCCGGGAACACTGAAGCTTTCTTT | CASSRAGNTEAFF
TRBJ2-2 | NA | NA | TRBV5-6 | TGTGCCAGCAGTCGAGTCAGGGGCAGGGCCGGGGAGCTGTTTTTT | CASSRVRGRAGELFF
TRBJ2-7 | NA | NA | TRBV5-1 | TGCGCCAGCAGTACGGGACTTGGCTCCTACGAGCAGTACTTC | CASSTGLGSYEQYF
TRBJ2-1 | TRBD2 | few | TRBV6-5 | TGTGCCAGCAGTTACAAGGCTAGCGGGTTTTACAATGAGCAGTTCTTC | CASSYKASGFYNEQFF
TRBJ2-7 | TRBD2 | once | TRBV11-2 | TGTGCCAGCAGCTTTTCCCTAGCGGGGAACGAGCAGTACTTC | CASSFSLAGNEQYF
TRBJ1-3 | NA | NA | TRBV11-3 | TGTGCCAGCAGCTTGGGCTCCAACTCTGGAAACACCATATATTTT | CASSLGSNSGNTIYF
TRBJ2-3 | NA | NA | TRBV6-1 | TGTGCCAGCAGCATAGTAGGCACAGATACGCAGTATTTT | CASSIVGTDTQYF
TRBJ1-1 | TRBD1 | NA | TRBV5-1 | TGCGCCAGCAGTATGCTTGGGACAGGGGCCTCGAACACTGAAGCTTTCTTT | CASSMLGTGASNTEAFF
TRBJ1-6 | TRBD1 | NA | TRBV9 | TGTGCCAGCCACTCCGGGACAGGGAATTCACCCCTCCACTTT | CASHSGTGNSPLHF
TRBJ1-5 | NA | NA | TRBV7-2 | TGTGCCAGCAGCTTACAGGGCTGGGGACTATCAAATTCCCAGCATTTT | CASSLQGWGLSNSQHF
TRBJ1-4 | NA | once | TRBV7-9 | TGTGCCAGCTCTCTCTCCGGGGGGTTTAATGAAAAACTGTTTTTT | CASSLSGGFNEKLFF
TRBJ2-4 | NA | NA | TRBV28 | TGTGCCAGCAGGTCCGGGTTGGACATTCAGTACTTC | CASRSGLDIQYF
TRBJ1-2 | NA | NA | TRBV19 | TGTGCCAGTAGGAACAGAACCTATGGCTACACCTTC | CASRNRTYGYTF
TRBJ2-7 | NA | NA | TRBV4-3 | TGCGCCAGCAGCCAAGAAGGGGGGGTTGTCTCCTACGAGCAGTACTTC | CASSQEGGVVSYEQYF
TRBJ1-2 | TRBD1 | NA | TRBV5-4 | TGTGCCAGCAGCTTCGACAGGGGGCTCGGTGGCTACACCTTC | CASSFDRGLGGYTF
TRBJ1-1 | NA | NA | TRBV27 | TGTGCCAGCATCCCCCTTGGGGCCGCGAACACTGAAGCTTTCTTT | CASIPLGAANTEAFF
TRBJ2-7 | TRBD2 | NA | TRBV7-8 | TGTGCCAGCAGCGGAACCGGGACTAGCGGGAGAGCTTCCTCCTACGAGCAGTACTTC | CASSGTGTSGRASSYEQYF
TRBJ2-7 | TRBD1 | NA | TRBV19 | TGTGCCAGTAGTCCCTGGACAGGGGTCAGCGAGCAGTACTTC | CASSPWTGVSEQYF